Shown below are 14 T cell receptor beta chains from a single sample sequenced in a study of shared clonotypes between healthy human individuals. Libraries were prepared by immunoSEQ multiplex PCR; TCRdb keeps only in-frame clonotypes and omits some of them. The sample contains some 1.5 million clones, approximately 97% of which appear only once. Sequenced: naive CD4+ T cells sorted from blood. Stated subset: CD45RA+ positively selected. The receptors here all came from a young man in good health.

This chain uses TRBV5-5 with TRBJ2-7; TRBD2 matches 8 bases. V shed 3 bases, J shed 3 bases, and the junction held 17 bases outside the gene matches. Germline V CDR1 and CDR2: SGHKS, YYEKEE (reference sequence). This CDR3 is 18 amino acids long. The CDR3 sequence: CASSSLGGGTSGLYEQYF. CDR3 sequence (DNA): TGTGCCAGCAGCTCTCTAGGGGGAGGAACTAGCGGACTCTACGAGCAGTACTTC.

The sample holds a few counts of this clone. The identical CDR3 is also encoded by other nucleotide sequences in the sample. This chain joins TRBV18 and TRBJ2-3; TRBD2 is a possible D gene (6 bases). Germline CDR1 reads KGHSH; CDR2 reads LQKENI. V was cut by 1 base and J by 0 bases, with 8 bases left in between. The CDR3 contains 15 residues. CDR3 coding DNA: TGTGCCAGCTCACCACTCAGCGGGAGCACAGATACGCAGTATTTT. This translates into CASSPLSGSTDTQYF.

The chain links TRBV10-3 to TRBJ1-4; TRBD1 agrees at 8 bases. From germline, CDR1 is ENHRY and CDR2 SYGVKD. The V segment lost 4 bases and the J segment 5 bases; nucleotides outside the gene matches: 12. The CDR3 runs to 17 residues. This CDR3 is CAISAQGGGPPNEKLFF. The CDR3, as DNA: TGTGCCATCAGTGCACAGGGGGGCGGCCCCCCAAATGAAAAACTGTTTTTT.

About this clone: Compared with germline, one end of the junction differs, possibly owing to a read error. J is TRBJ2-7 and V is TRBV5-1, with a weak D call TRBD1 (5 bases). CDR1 is SGHRS and CDR2 is YFSETQ in the germline V gene. This CDR3 spans 18 amino acids. CDR3 DNA: TGCGCCAGCACCTTGGTGGGGCGGACGGCGTTAAGCTCCTACGAGCAGTACTTC. It translates to CASTLVGRTALSSYEQYF.

V usage is TRBV28 and J usage is TRBJ2-7; D might be TRBD1 (5 bases). The CDR3 consists of 13 residues. Germline V gene sequence: CDR1 MDHEN, CDR2 SYDVKM. Trimming took off 6 bases at V and 2 bases at J, with 11 bases between the two ends. CDR3 sequence reads: CASSKTVPYEQYF. The CDR3 DNA is TGTGCCAGCAGCAAGACAGTTCCCTACGAGCAGTACTTC.

The chain combines TRBV5-6 with TRBJ2-5, with TRBD2 identical over 7 bases. The CDR3 extends over 16 amino acids. Germline loops: CDR1 SGHDT, CDR2 YYEEEE. With 1 base clipped from V and 0 bases from J, the junction kept 6 bases outside the gene matches. CDR3 DNA sequence: TGTGCCAGCAGCTTGTATCGGGGGGTATACCAAGAGACCCAGTACTTC. It codes for CASSLYRGVYQETQYF.

This chain's CDR3 is CASSFSPYRGLNTGELFF. Here the CDR3 DNA reads TGTGCCAGCAGTTTTTCCCCCTATCGGGGACTGAACACCGGGGAGCTGTTTTTT. The rearrangement joins TRBV28 to TRBJ2-2; D may be TRBD2 (6 bases). The germline gives CDR1 MDHEN, CDR2 SYDVKM. The CDR3 sequence is 18 residues long. Trimming removed 3 bases at V and 1 base at J, with 18 bases between.

V and J are TRBV7-2 and TRBJ1-3; 9 nucleotides align to TRBD1. The CDR3 covers 17 residues. Trimming took 5 bases from V and 0 from J; bases not matched to a gene: 8. Germline V gives CDR1 SGHTA, CDR2 FQGNSA. The CDR3 spells CASSPGQGRVSGNTIYF. CDR3 nucleotide sequence: TGTGCCAGCAGCCCGGGACAGGGAAGGGTCTCTGGAAACACCATATATTTT.

The chain uses TRBV10-3 and TRBJ2-3; D possibly corresponds to TRBD2 (6 bases). This CDR3 region has 16 residues. Trimming pared 0 bases from V and 2 bases from J, leaving 12 bases between. Germline CDR1 ENHRY, CDR2 SYGVKD. The CDR3 loop is CAISESGLATTDTQYF. CDR3 coding DNA: TGTGCCATCAGTGAGTCGGGGCTAGCGACCACAGATACGCAGTATTTT.

This clone is a singleton in its sample. V is TRBV5-1 and J is TRBJ2-7; 10 nucleotides align to TRBD2. With 0 bases clipped from V and 2 bases from J, the junction kept 8 bases outside the gene matches. The CDR3 consists of 17 residues. Germline V gene sequence: CDR1 SGHRS, CDR2 YFSETQ. The CDR3 reads CASSLAASGSFPYEQYF. The DNA for the CDR3 is TGCGCCAGCAGCTTGGCTGCTAGCGGGAGTTTCCCCTACGAGCAGTACTTC. The full variable domain, rest sourced from reference TRBV5-1 and TRBJ2-7, is KAGVTQTPRYLIKTRGQQVTLSCSPISGHRSVSWYQQTPGQGLQFLFEYFSETQRNKGNFPGRFSGRQFSNSRSEMNVSTLELGDSALYLCASSLAASGSFPYEQYFGPGTRLTVT.

The chain recombines TRBV9 with TRBJ2-7; 8 nucleotides match TRBD1. CDR3 length: 14 amino acids. J was trimmed by 5 bases and V by 3 bases; bases with no gene match: 7. CDR1 and CDR2 from the germline V gene are SGDLS and YYNGEE. CDR3 sequence (DNA): TGTGCCAGCAGCGACCAGACAGGGGACCACGAGCAGTACTTC. Encoded protein: CASSDQTGDHEQYF. The variable domain in full, with the rest retrieved from reference TRBV9 and TRBJ2-7, is DSGVTQTPKHLITATGQRVTLRCSPRSGDLSVYWYQQSLDQGLQFLIQYYNGEERAKGNILERFSAQQFPDLHSELNLSSLELGDSALYFCASSDQTGDHEQYFGPGTRLTVT.

The chain has TRBV5-4 and TRBJ2-5; TRBD2 is a possible D gene (6 bases). V was pared by 0 bases and J by 5 bases, with 14 bases between. CDR3 length: 15 residues. Germline CDR1 reads SGHNT; CDR2 reads YYREEE (reference sequence). CDR3 loop: CASSLAGAGRETQYF. The CDR3 DNA sequence: TGTGCCAGCAGCTTGGCCGGGGCGGGACGGGAGACCCAGTACTTC.

This rearrangement joins TRBV10-3 to TRBJ2-3, with TRBD2 matching 10 bases. From germline, CDR1 is ENHRY and CDR2 SYGVKD. The CDR3 covers 16 residues. V shed 2 bases, J shed 4 bases, and the junction held 6 bases outside the gene matches. This CDR3 is CAISEGVAGGPDTQYF. CDR3 bases: TGTGCCATCAGTGAGGGGGTAGCGGGAGGCCCAGATACGCAGTATTTT.

V usage is TRBV7-2 and J usage is TRBJ2-1; 8 nucleotides align to TRBD2. This CDR3 is built from 15 residues. Trimming removed 2 bases from V and 10 bases from J; junction bases left unmatched: 10. CDR1 and CDR2 (germline): SGHTA, FQGNSA. This CDR3 is CASSLLQREISEQFF. DNA of the CDR3: TGTGCCAGCAGCTTACTCCAGCGGGAGATTAGCGAGCAGTTCTTC.